A single sample is the source of the 27 T cell receptor beta chains below, sequenced in a study of identical twins. From the 5' RACE reads, TCRdb called clonotypes with MiXCR, one entry per CDR3 protein. The table includes 150,000 or so distinct CDR3 sequences, under 4.5% detected once. The sequenced sample was memory T cells sorted from blood. The receptors were gathered from a man in his late teens or twenties in good health.

This clonotype was counted many times. The chain joins TRBV7-8 to TRBJ2-5; D uncertain. The CDR3 runs 14 residues. The germline CDR1 and CDR2 sequences are SGHVS and FQNEAQ. The V and J ends lost 0 bases and 5 bases respectively, with 10 bases between them. For the CDR3, the DNA is TGTGCCAGCAGCTTAGCCAGGAGATCTGAGACCCAGTACTTC. This codes for CASSLARRSETQYF. Variable domain in full (rest from reference TRBV7-8 and TRBJ2-5): GAGVSQSPRYKVAKRGQDVALRCDPISGHVSLFWYQQALGQGPEFLTYFQNEAQLDKSGLPSDRFFAERPEGSVSTLKIQRTQQEDSAVYLCASSLARRSETQYFGPGTRLLVL.

This clonotype occurred many times. The rearrangement links TRBV18 to TRBJ2-1; 13 positions agree with TRBD2. The CDR3 is made up of 15 amino acids. Germline CDR1 is KGHSH and CDR2 is LQKENI. J was trimmed by 10 bases and V by 3 bases; bases with no gene match: 6. The CDR3 is CASSPNGLAGEEQFF. CDR3 nucleotide sequence: TGTGCCAGCTCACCTAACGGACTAGCGGGGGAGGAGCAGTTCTTC.

This clonotype was seen many times. J is TRBJ2-2 and V is TRBV12-3 or TRBV12-4; TRBD1 matches at 8 bases. This CDR3 region has 13 residues. Trimming cost V 8 bases and J 7 bases; bases outside gene matches: 6. The CDR3 region is CASYRGFGGELFF. The DNA for the CDR3 is TGTGCCAGCTACAGGGGGTTCGGCGGGGAGCTGTTTTTT.

This clonotype was found many times. V usage is TRBV7-8 and J usage is TRBJ2-5; 10 bases are a match to TRBD2. The CDR3 loop spans 16 amino acids. The V segment lost 1 base and the J segment 2 bases; nucleotides outside the gene matches: 4. Germline V gives CDR1 SGHVS, CDR2 FQNEAQ. CDR3 nucleotides: TGTGCCAGCAGCTTAGGGGCTAGCGGGGGACAAGAGACCCAGTACTTC. The encoded protein is CASSLGASGGQETQYF.

This clonotype was seen at least ten times. V usage is TRBV5-4 and J usage is TRBJ1-2; 7 bases match TRBD1. The germline V gene encodes CDR1 SGHNT and CDR2 YYREEE (reference sequence). The CDR3 is made up of 16 amino acids. The junction had 12 bases not matched to a gene; V was cut back by 3 bases and J by 4 bases. The CDR3 DNA reads TGTGCCAGCAGCTCTGACCGGACAGGAGACATCTATGGCTACACCTTC. Translation: CASSSDRTGDIYGYTF.

This clonotype was found many times. The V gene is TRBV5-1, the J gene TRBJ2-3; 10 bases agree with TRBD1. This CDR3 has 16 residues. The V and J ends lost 0 bases and 4 bases, in that order; junction bases with no gene match: 5. Germline V gene sequence: CDR1 SGHRS, CDR2 YFSETQ. The CDR3 sequence: CASSLARTGGSDTQYF. The CDR3 region has the DNA TGCGCCAGCAGCTTGGCCCGGACAGGGGGATCAGATACGCAGTATTTT.

There are many counts of this clonotype. V is TRBV6-1 and J is TRBJ2-7; no firm D call. The CDR3 is 13 residues long. V was trimmed by 6 bases and J by 7 bases, leaving 16 bases between them. Per the germline V gene, CDR1 is MNHNS and CDR2 is SASEGT. The CDR3 is CASSPGLPWEQYV. The CDR3 DNA reads as TGTGCCAGCAGCCCGGGCCTCCCATGGGAGCAGTACGTC.

In this sample, this clonotype turned up a few times. The J gene is TRBJ1-2, the V gene TRBV5-5, with TRBD1 matching 8 bases. The germline CDR1 and CDR2 sequences are SGHKS and YYEKEE (reference sequence). After removal of 4 bases from V and 8 bases from J, the junction contained 10 bases not matched to a gene. The CDR3 sequence is 14 residues long. The CDR3 sequence: CASSQGTGVLGYTF. The CDR3 DNA sequence: TGTGCCAGCAGCCAGGGGACAGGTGTCTTAGGCTACACCTTC.

This clonotype turned up a few times. The CDR3 loop reads CSAPSPRTSGNTGELFF. In DNA, the CDR3 is TGCAGTGCTCCATCCCCACGGACTAGCGGTAACACCGGGGAGCTGTTTTTT. V and J are TRBV20-1 and TRBJ2-2; 10 nucleotides line up with TRBD2. Germline V lookup: CDR1 DFQATT, CDR2 SNEGSKA (reference sequence). The CDR3 has 17 residues. Unmatched junction bases numbered 11, after V lost 5 bases and J lost 2 bases.

This clonotype was seen at least ten times. The CDR3 spells CASSLAGTGASPLHF. In DNA, the CDR3 is TGTGCCAGCAGCTTGGCCGGGACAGGGGCTTCACCCCTCCACTTT. The chain combines TRBV5-6 with TRBJ1-6, with TRBD1 identical over 10 bases. Germline CDR1 reads SGHDT; CDR2 reads YYEEEE. CDR3 size: 15 residues. The junction had 3 bases not matched to a gene; V was cut back by 0 bases and J by 9 bases.

This clonotype appeared many times. The V gene is TRBV28, the J gene TRBJ1-5; tentative D call: TRBD1 (5 bases). V lost 8 bases and J 4 bases, leaving 9 bases between the germline ends. Germline CDR1 reads MDHEN; CDR2 reads SYDVKM. This CDR3 is built from 12 residues. Written as DNA, the CDR3 is TGTGCCAGCGGGACGGAAAATCAGCCCCAGCATTTT. Translated: CASGTENQPQHF. The entire variable domain, with the rest obtained from reference TRBV28 and TRBJ1-5, is as follows: DVKVTQSSRYLVKRTGEKVFLECVQDMDHENMFWYRQDPGLGLRLIYFSYDVKMKEKGDIPEGYSVSREKKERFSLILESASTNQTSMYLCASGTENQPQHFGDGTRLSIL.

This clonotype has ten or more counts. The V and J genes are TRBV10-3 and TRBJ2-5; 9 nucleotides line up with TRBD1. V lost 2 bases to trimming and J lost 4 bases; unmatched junction nucleotides: 2. The germline V gene encodes CDR1 ENHRY and CDR2 SYGVKD. The CDR3 sequence is 14 residues long. The CDR3 DNA follows: TGTGCCATCAGTGAGAGGGGACAGGGAGAGACCCAGTACTTC. Translated, it gives CAISERGQGETQYF.

The chain has TRBV6-2 or TRBV6-3 and TRBJ1-2, with TRBD1 matching 7 bases. This CDR3 spans 16 amino acids. The J segment lost 4 bases and the V segment lost 7 bases, leaving 15 bases of the junction unmatched. CDR1 is MNHEY, CDR2 SVGEGT, per germline. The DNA for the CDR3 is TGTGCCAGCACCTACACCGACAGGGTGATTCTCTATGGCTACACCTTC. This encodes CASTYTDRVILYGYTF.

There are many counts of this clonotype. This chain links TRBV18 with TRBJ1-5; D uncertain. CDR1 and CDR2 (germline): KGHSH, LQKENI. CDR3 length equals 15 residues. Trimming cost V 6 bases and J 7 bases, with 19 bases left between them. The CDR3 nucleotides are TGTGCCAGCTCCAGAGTGAGAGACGAAGGACAGCCCCAGCATTTT. It codes for CASSRVRDEGQPQHF.

This clonotype showed up just a few times. This sequence joins TRBV10-1 and TRBJ2-1, with TRBD1 matching 9 bases. Germline values: CDR1 WNHNN, CDR2 SYGVQD (reference sequence). V shed 1 base, J shed 7 bases, and the junction held 5 bases outside the gene matches. The CDR3 is made up of 15 amino acids. Here the CDR3 DNA reads TGCGCCAGCAGTGAGTGGGGACAGGGTAGAAATGAGCAGTTCTTC. Its translation is CASSEWGQGRNEQFF.

The V call is TRBV2, the J call TRBJ2-1, with 9 bases that match TRBD1. The CDR3 length is 13 residues. Germline CDR1 SNHLY, CDR2 FYNNEI. Unmatched junction bases numbered 5, after V lost 2 bases and J lost 12 bases. In nucleotides, the CDR3 is TGTGCCAGCAGTGAAACAGGGGGCGGTGGGCAGTTCTTC. Its translation is CASSETGGGGQFF.

Many counts were recorded for this clonotype. The genes are TRBV6-1 and TRBJ1-2; TRBD1 might be the D (5 bases). V lost 3 bases and J 2 bases, leaving 7 bases between the germline ends. Germline CDR1 and CDR2: MNHNS and SASEGT. The CDR3 consists of 13 residues. The CDR3 protein is CASSDRANYGYTF. The CDR3 region has the DNA TGTGCCAGCAGTGACAGGGCCAACTATGGCTACACCTTC.

This clonotype was counted between two and nine times. The chain combines TRBV24-1 with TRBJ2-1; 14 bases agree with TRBD2. CDR3 size: 17 residues. V was clipped by 3 bases and J by 2 bases; unmatched bases: 2. Germline-derived CDR1 and CDR2 are KGHDR and SFDVKD. The CDR3 loop is CATSDRLAGGAYNEQFF. DNA of the CDR3: TGTGCCACCAGTGATCGACTAGCGGGAGGGGCCTACAATGAGCAGTTCTTC.

This clonotype was seen many times. The chain is built from TRBV29-1 and TRBJ2-4; D gene uncertain. This CDR3 has 12 residues. With 6 bases removed from V and 6 bases from J, the gap between germline ends came to 12 bases. Germline-derived CDR1 and CDR2 are SQVTM and ANQGSEA. CDR3: CSVGSPLNIQYF. CDR3 nucleotides: TGCAGCGTGGGATCCCCTCTAAACATTCAGTACTTC.

Worth noting for this clonotype: Since a much larger clone is just one base distant, this may be a read error. The chain employs TRBV29-1 and TRBJ2-7; D gene unclear. This CDR3 is 13 amino acids long. Germline V gene sequence: CDR1 SQVTM, CDR2 ANQGSEA. Trimming removed 3 bases from V and 0 bases from J, with 9 bases in between. CDR3 residues: CSVEGETSYEQYF. CDR3 DNA: TGCAGCGTTGAGGGCGAAACCTCCTACGAGCAGTACTTC.

The chain couples TRBV7-8 to TRBJ2-7; TRBD2 aligns across 10 bases. Germline trimming cut 1 base from V and 3 bases from J; bases unmatched to any gene: 3. This CDR3 spans 15 amino acids. Germline lookup yields CDR1 SGHVS and CDR2 FQNEAQ. The CDR3: CASSLGSSGSYEQYF. For the CDR3, the DNA is TGTGCCAGCAGCTTAGGTTCTAGCGGGAGCTACGAGCAGTACTTC.

This clonotype was found a few times. The chain recombines TRBV6-2 or TRBV6-3 with TRBJ2-1, with D possibly called TRBD1 or TRBD2 (5 bases each). The V end lost 10 bases, the J end lost 9 bases, and 22 bases lay between the germline ends. Germline V lookup: CDR1 MNHEY, CDR2 SVGEGT. This CDR3 contains 14 residues. The CDR3 reads CATWSRELRVEQFF. CDR3 coding DNA: TGTGCCACATGGTCCAGGGAGCTGCGGGTTGAGCAGTTCTTC.

CDR3: CASSLRGSEAFF. As DNA, the CDR3 is TGCGCCAGCAGCTTGAGGGGCTCTGAAGCTTTCTTT. The rearrangement uses TRBV5-1 and TRBJ1-1, with D maybe TRBD1 (5 bases). There are 12 residues in the CDR3. Germline values: CDR1 SGHRS, CDR2 YFSETQ. Trimming shortened V by 1 base and J by 6 bases, and 7 bases separated the two germline ends.

In its sample, this clonotype was seen many times. The rearrangement joins TRBV5-5 to TRBJ2-3; D is tentatively TRBD1 or TRBD2 (5 bases each). V lost 4 bases and J lost 3, with 21 bases in between. Germline CDR1 and CDR2: SGHKS and YYEKEE (reference sequence). The CDR3 is made up of 17 amino acids. CDR3 in DNA: TGTGCCAGCAGCCCCCCACCCGGGACCCGACCGACAGATACGCAGTATTTT. Encoded protein: CASSPPPGTRPTDTQYF. The full variable domain, with the rest looked up from reference TRBV5-5 and TRBJ2-3, is DAGVTQSPTHLIKTRGQQVTLRCSPISGHKSVSWYQQVLGQGPQFIFQYYEKEERGRGNFPDRFSARQFPNYSSELNVNALLLGDSALYLCASSPPPGTRPTDTQYFGPGTRLTVL.

This clonotype was picked up many times. The chain joins TRBV4-3 to TRBJ1-2; D is unclear. This CDR3 spans 15 amino acids. V was pared by 1 base and J by 5 bases, with 14 bases between. The germline V gene has CDR1 LGHNA and CDR2 YSLEER. The CDR3 DNA follows: TGCGCCAGCAGCCAAGTTGGTGCTCTGCGTTATGGCTACACCTTC. Its protein product is CASSQVGALRYGYTF.

This clonotype was detected only a few times. V usage is TRBV11-3 and J usage is TRBJ2-3, with D possibly being TRBD1 (6 bases). The ends were cut back, 7 bases at V and 1 base at J, with 9 bases in the middle. Germline values: CDR1 SGHNT, CDR2 YENEEA. The CDR3 sequence is 13 residues long. Here the CDR3 reads CASNRAGTDTQYF. The DNA for the CDR3 is TGTGCCAGCAACAGGGCTGGCACAGATACGCAGTATTTT.

At least ten counts were recorded for this clonotype. The V and J genes are TRBV5-5 and TRBJ2-2, with D uncertain. Between the trimmed V and J ends, which lost 0 bases and 5 bases, there was a span of 8 bases. The CDR3 length is 14 residues. Germline V gene lookup returns CDR1 SGHKS and CDR2 YYEKEE (reference sequence). The CDR3 spells CASSLVAGTGELFF. Here the CDR3 DNA reads TGTGCCAGCAGCTTGGTGGCAGGTACCGGGGAGCTGTTTTTT.